These T cell receptor beta chains were read from a single sample in a study of naive and memory T cell subsets. One entry per CDR3 protein results from TCRdb running MiXCR on the UMI-ligation and nested PCR reads. This sample yields over 15,000 distinct CDR3 sequences, of which roughly 9.8% are seen a single time; 6.5% to 7% belongs to the top ten. Specimen: skin, collected from a tuberculin skin test site. These receptors were obtained from an adult in good health. CDR3s include the opening cysteine and the closing phenylalanine or tryptophan. D genes are given only for firm matches. Clone size is stated in some rows and not others, as once, few, many or a class when expanded.

many	TRBV6-5	TRBJ2-5	TRBD2	CASSYLGLAGAQETQYF	TGTGCCAGCAGTTACCTGGGACTAGCGGGGGCCCAAGAGACCCAGTACTTC
few	TRBV28	TRBJ2-4	-	CASSPSKDRQYF	TGTGCCAGCAGTCCAAGTAAGGATCGACAGTACTTC
-	TRBV20-1	TRBJ1-6	-	CSAVNTPSSYNSPLHF	TGCAGTGCTGTTAACACCCCGAGCTCCTATAATTCACCCCTCCACTTT
many	TRBV7-3	TRBJ2-1	-	CASSLGGARYNEQFF	TGTGCCAGCAGCTTAGGGGGGGCGAGGTACAATGAGCAGTTCTTC
many	TRBV6-5	TRBJ2-5	-	CASRLAVGGTQYF	TGTGCCAGCAGGCTCGCTGTAGGGGGGACCCAGTACTTC
-	TRBV28	TRBJ1-4	-	CASRGNEKLFF	TGTGCCAGCAGGGGGAATGAAAAACTGTTTTTT
-	TRBV4-2	TRBJ2-2	-	CASSSSQRHYTGELFF	TGTGCCAGCAGCTCGTCCCAGCGCCATTACACCGGGGAGCTGTTTTTT
medium-sized	TRBV6-4	TRBJ1-6	TRBD1	CASSDHRGGNSPLHF	TGTGCCAGCAGTGACCACAGGGGTGGAAATTCACCCCTCCACTTT
few	TRBV7-2	TRBJ2-7	-	CASSLGVERALTF	TGTGCCAGCAGCTTAGGGGTAGAGAGGGCCCTAACCTTC
many	TRBV12-3/TRBV12-4	TRBJ2-2	-	CASSTTDPNTGELFF	TGTGCCAGCAGTACGACAGATCCGAACACCGGGGAGCTGTTTTTT
many	TRBV28	TRBJ2-3	TRBD2	CASSSGLSPYF	TGTGCCAGCAGTTCGGGACTATCGCCGTATTTT
-	TRBV7-9	TRBJ2-1	TRBD2	CASSLGTSGARNEQFF	TGTGCCAGCAGCTTAGGGACTAGCGGGGCTCGGAATGAGCAGTTCTTC
many	TRBV6-5	TRBJ2-5	TRBD2	CASSIRRGAQETQYF	TGTGCCAGCAGTATCCGGCGGGGGGCCCAAGAGACCCAGTACTTC
few	TRBV9	TRBJ2-3	-	CASSVEPTTDTQYF	TGTGCCAGCAGCGTAGAGCCCACCACAGATACGCAGTATTTT
many	TRBV10-3	TRBJ2-5	-	CAISDRRVETQYF	TGTGCCATCAGTGATAGGAGAGTAGAGACCCAGTACTTC
many	TRBV6-5	TRBJ2-1	-	CASSYSPPAFGNEQFF	TGTGCCAGCAGTTACTCGCCCCCGGCGTTCGGCAATGAGCAGTTCTTC
many	TRBV3-1	TRBJ2-1	-	CASSPHSGLVYNEQFF	TGTGCCAGCAGCCCTCACTCGGGACTGGTCTACAATGAGCAGTTCTTC
many	TRBV20-1	TRBJ2-5	TRBD2	CSATSGQETQYF	TGCAGTGCCACTAGCGGACAAGAGACCCAGTACTTC
medium-sized	TRBV27	TRBJ2-7	TRBD2	CASSFSGRAFYEQYF	TGTGCCAGCAGTTTTAGCGGGAGGGCCTTTTACGAGCAGTACTTC
many	TRBV4-3	TRBJ1-2	-	CASSHAFGGLRHGYTF	TGCGCCAGCAGCCACGCCTTCGGGGGGCTGCGCCATGGCTACACCTTC
few	TRBV5-5	TRBJ2-7	-	CASSFGGHDYEQYF	TGTGCCAGCAGCTTTGGGGGACACGACTACGAGCAGTACTTC
many	TRBV20-1	TRBJ2-3	TRBD2	CSASSPAGGRSDTQYF	TGCAGTGCTAGCAGTCCTGCGGGGGGACGGTCGGATACGCAGTATTTT
few	TRBV6-2/TRBV6-3	TRBJ2-7	TRBD1	CASRKDRAGTYEQYF	TGTGCCAGCAGGAAGGACAGGGCGGGGACCTACGAGCAGTACTTC
many	TRBV7-9	TRBJ1-3	TRBD1	CASSRQDRERGNTIYF	TGTGCCAGCAGCCGACAGGACAGGGAAAGAGGAAACACCATATATTTT
many	TRBV4-1	TRBJ2-7	TRBD2	CASSHGLAGEEIF	TGCGCCAGCAGCCACGGACTAGCGGGAGAGGAAATTTTC
medium-sized	TRBV3-1	TRBJ1-3	TRBD1	CASSHPVGGAGNTIYF	TGTGCCAGCAGCCATCCTGTAGGGGGCGCCGGAAACACCATATATTTT
many	TRBV7-9	TRBJ1-1	-	CASSISYPRAYDTEAFF	TGTGCCAGCAGCATTAGTTACCCTAGGGCTTACGACACTGAAGCTTTCTTT
medium-sized	TRBV20-1	TRBJ2-5	TRBD1	CSARMTGGRGTQYF	TGCAGTGCTAGGATGACAGGGGGCCGGGGGACCCAGTACTTC
many	TRBV15	TRBJ2-1	TRBD2	CATSPQLAGGYNEQFF	TGTGCCACCAGTCCTCAACTAGCGGGGGGTTACAATGAGCAGTTCTTC
many	TRBV10-2	TRBJ2-5	-	CASGTEQETQYF	TGCGCCAGCGGTACAGAACAAGAGACCCAGTACTTC
many	TRBV7-2	TRBJ2-1	-	CASSLVKSPQYNEQFF	TGTGCCAGCAGCTTAGTTAAGTCTCCCCAATACAATGAGCAGTTCTTC
many	TRBV18	TRBJ2-7	TRBD1	CASSPKTGQGAYEQYF	TGTGCCAGCTCCCCAAAAACAGGACAGGGGGCCTACGAGCAGTACTTC
medium-sized	TRBV20-1	TRBJ2-1	-	CSARDRERYSYNEQFF	TGCAGTGCTAGAGATAGGGAGCGGTACTCCTACAATGAGCAGTTCTTC
many	TRBV29-1	TRBJ2-2	TRBD1	CSVLTGVGTGELFF	TGCAGCGTCTTGACAGGGGTGGGCACCGGGGAGCTGTTTTTT
few	TRBV11-2	TRBJ1-3	TRBD1	CASSFLPTGDPGNTIYF	TGTGCCAGCAGCTTTCTCCCAACAGGGGACCCTGGAAACACCATATATTTT